The 12 T cell receptor beta chains listed next were all sequenced from one sample in a study of blood T cell repertoires in COVID-19. Assay: immunoSEQ multiplex PCR; the TCRdb copy retains only in-frame clones and omits some. The sample has fewer than 350,000 clones; approximately 91% are singletons. What was sequenced was PBMCs or T cells enriched from blood (not recorded which). The receptor set was obtained from a man between 60 and 75 years old who had recovered from COVID-19.

The V and J genes are TRBV25-1 and TRBJ1-6; 9 bases line up with TRBD1. The CDR3 loop spans 14 amino acids. With 5 bases clipped from V and 11 bases from J, the junction kept 7 bases outside the gene matches. Germline V gives CDR1 MGHDK, CDR2 SYGVNS. The CDR3 spells CASSNRDRDTPLHF. CDR3 in DNA: TGTGCCAGCAGTAACCGGGACAGGGACACACCCCTCCACTTT.

Points on this clone: The germline gene is not matched at one end of the junction; a read error may be the cause. The chain links TRBV24-1 to TRBJ2-1; possible D gene TRBD2, 6 bases. CDR1 and CDR2 (germline): KGHDR, SFDVKD. This CDR3 region has 12 residues. CDR3 nucleotide sequence: TGTGCCACCTTAATGGACTACCATGAGCAGTTCTTC. Protein: CATLMDYHEQFF.

V usage is TRBV28 and J usage is TRBJ1-1; D gene unclear. This CDR3 is 14 amino acids long. The V end was cut by 3 bases, the J end by 4 bases, with 12 bases between. From germline, CDR1 is MDHEN and CDR2 SYDVKM. The CDR3: CASSFPSGVTEAFF. The CDR3 nucleotides read TGTGCCAGCAGTTTCCCCTCCGGGGTCACTGAAGCTTTCTTT.

The chain combines TRBV28 with TRBJ2-2; TRBD2 matches 10 bases. This CDR3 has 17 residues. Germline CDR1 is MDHEN and CDR2 is SYDVKM. Trimming at V came to 1 base and at J to 7 bases, leaving 9 bases not matched to a gene. CDR3 nucleotides: TGTGCCAGCAGTTTATATCGCCTAGCGGGAGCAGTCGGGGAGCTGTTTTTT. This encodes CASSLYRLAGAVGELFF.

This chain joins TRBV21-1 and TRBJ1-4. TRBV21-1 is annotated as a pseudogene. This CDR3 region has 16 residues. DNA for the CDR3: TGTGCCAGCAGCAAAGGAGGGAATAAGACTAATGAAAAACTGTTTTTT. It encodes CASSKGGNKTNEKLFF.

This clone came up a few times. In the same sample, other DNA sequences code for this CDR3. The CDR3 bases are TGTGCCAGTAGTATAATGGGGAGCCAAGAGACCCAGTACTTC. It translates to CASSIMGSQETQYF. The chain couples TRBV19 to TRBJ2-5, with D maybe TRBD2 (5 bases). This CDR3 is built from 14 residues. V was trimmed by 2 bases and J by 1 base, leaving 8 bases between them. The V gene's germline CDR1 is LNHDA and CDR2 SQIVND (reference sequence).

This chain connects TRBV9 to TRBJ2-3, with TRBD1 as a possible D gene (5 bases). Trimming shortened V by 0 bases and J by 3 bases, and 11 bases separated the two germline ends. The CDR3 length is 15 residues. The germline V gene has CDR1 SGDLS and CDR2 YYNGEE. The chain's CDR3 is CASSVAERGTDTQYF. CDR3 sequence (DNA): TGTGCCAGCAGCGTAGCTGAAAGGGGTACAGATACGCAGTATTTT.

The genes are TRBV11-2 and TRBJ1-1, with D perhaps TRBD1 (5 bases). V was trimmed by 2 bases and J by 1 base, leaving 11 bases between them. Per the germline V gene, CDR1 is SGHAT and CDR2 is FQNNGV. CDR3 length: 15 amino acids. For the CDR3, the DNA is TGTGCCAGCAGCTTACTCAAGGGGCAGAACACTGAAGCTTTCTTT. Protein sequence: CASSLLKGQNTEAFF.

This chain uses TRBV5-4 with TRBJ1-3; TRBD1 matches 9 bases. CDR1 is SGHNT, CDR2 YYREEE, per germline (reference sequence). J lost 2 bases, V lost 4 bases, and 4 bases had no gene match. CDR3 length equals 15 residues. The CDR3 sequence is CASSRDRDPGNTIYF. CDR3 DNA: TGTGCCAGCAGCCGGGACAGGGATCCTGGAAACACCATATATTTT.

The chain uses TRBV15 and TRBJ2-2; 7 bases map to TRBD2. V gave up 1 base and J gave up 1 base; unmatched junction bases: 15. CDR3 length equals 20 residues. Per germline, CDR1 LNHNV and CDR2 YYDKDF (reference sequence). The CDR3 here is CATSRVYGRPTRQNTGELFF. Here the CDR3 DNA reads TGTGCCACCAGCAGAGTCTACGGGAGGCCGACTAGACAGAACACCGGGGAGCTGTTTTTT.

The V and J genes are TRBV23-1 and TRBJ1-1, with D tentatively TRBD1 (5 bases). TRBV23-1 is placed among ORFs of uncertain function. The CDR3 spans 19 residues. Trimming took off 0 bases at V and 4 bases at J, with 24 bases between the two ends. CDR3 residues: CASSQSGRRGAGGTTEAFF. CDR3 coding DNA: TGCGCCAGCAGTCAATCGGGGAGGAGGGGCGCCGGCGGGACCACTGAAGCTTTCTTT.

This chain links TRBV6-5 with TRBJ2-1, with 9 positions matching TRBD1. The CDR3 consists of 15 residues. Germline CDR1 is MNHEY and CDR2 is SVGAGI. With V trimmed by 8 bases and J by 14 bases, 19 bases remained unmatched. DNA of the CDR3: TGTGCCAGCCCAATTAGGGACAGGGACCTCTCCTTAGAGTTCTTC. Amino acids: CASPIRDRDLSLEFF.